This TCR beta chain was identified in a study of blood T cell repertoires in COVID-19. Study in general: The United States, Italy and Spain supplied acute and convalescent COVID-19 samples. PBMCs, B-cell-depleted T cells, or T cells provided the cDNA or gDNA that made up the material.

Germline-derived CDR1 and CDR2 are MNHEY and SMNVEV (reference sequence). CDR3 size: 16 residues. With V trimmed by 5 bases and J by 5 bases, 13 bases remained unmatched. Per the study methods: Estimates of nucleated cell counts were drawn from the amplification of reference gene primers. The assay was immunoSEQ multiplex PCR, and TCRdb's table has in-frame clones only and misses some. V, J and clone size reflect that table, while D and trimming were determined from the DNA. Here the sample spans fewer than 130,000 clones, approximately 80% being singletons. Specimen: peripheral blood. The rearrangement joins TRBV27 to TRBJ1-1, with 8 positions matching TRBD1. This sequence was found in a woman aged 60-70 years with acute or convalescent COVID-19. Here the CDR3 DNA reads TGTGCCAGCAGTCTATTCGGGACAGGCCTTCGGACTGAAGCTTTCTTT. Protein product: CASSLFGTGLRTEAFF.